The 28 T cell receptor beta chains in this list originate from one sample, sequenced in a study of OX40 agonist ivuxolimab in advanced cancers. Clones were read by immunoSEQ multiplex PCR, and TCRdb kept only the in-frame ones, dropping some. The data show about 47,000 clones, around 80% seen once. The sample in question was CD4+ or CD8+ T cells sorted from blood, obtained in a trial of the OX40 agonist ivuxolimab. The receptors were sampled from an adult with an advanced solid tumor such as melanoma, head and neck, liver or kidney cancer.

This clone was observed once. The genes are TRBV5-1 and TRBJ1-1, with a possible D match to TRBD1 (5 bases). Looked up from germline, CDR1 is SGHRS and CDR2 is YFSETQ. The CDR3 loop spans 13 amino acids. Deletions cut 2 bases from V and 3 bases from J, with 8 bases between. The CDR3 nucleotides are TGCGCCAGCAGCTTTCAGGGTCACACTGAAGCTTTCTTT. Residues: CASSFQGHTEAFF. Drawing the rest from reference TRBV5-1 and TRBJ1-1, the complete variable domain is KAGVTQTPRYLIKTRGQQVTLSCSPISGHRSVSWYQQTPGQGLQFLFEYFSETQRNKGNFPGRFSGRQFSNSRSEMNVSTLELGDSALYLCASSFQGHTEAFFGQGTRLTVV.

The chain uses TRBV7-3 and TRBJ2-4, with D perhaps assigned TRBD1 or TRBD2 (5 bases each). Germline loops: CDR1 SGHTA, CDR2 FQGTGA. Trimming removed 5 bases at V and 6 bases at J, with 23 bases between. CDR3 length: 17 residues. CDR3 bases: TGTGCCAGCAGCCTAAACCCTGGGACCACCGGCGGAAACATTCAGTACTTC. Its protein is CASSLNPGTTGGNIQYF.

In nucleotides, the CDR3 is TGTGCCAGCAGCTTAAGACAGGGGGCTGACTATGGCTACACCTTC. It is translated as CASSLRQGADYGYTF. The V and J genes are TRBV7-9 and TRBJ1-2; 10 bases are shared with TRBD1. The length of the CDR3 is 15 residues. V gave up 2 bases and J gave up 3 bases; unmatched junction bases: 3. Germline V gene lookup returns CDR1 SEHNR and CDR2 FQNEAQ (reference sequence).

The chain carries TRBV2 and TRBJ1-2; TRBD1 agrees at 10 bases. Germline-derived CDR1 and CDR2 are SNHLY and FYNNEI. The CDR3 has 18 residues. V dropped 8 bases and J dropped 6; count of bases not matched to a gene: 21. This CDR3 reads CASGETGTGDPDPDGYTF. The CDR3 nucleotides read TGTGCCAGCGGGGAAACCGGGACAGGGGACCCCGATCCAGATGGCTACACCTTC. Filled out from reference TRBV2 and TRBJ1-2, the complete variable domain reads EPEVTQTPSHQVTQMGQEVILRCVPISNHLYFYWYRQILGQKVEFLVSFYNNEISEKSEIFDDQFSVERPDGSNFTLKIRSTKLEDSAMYFCASGETGTGDPDPDGYTFGSGTRLTVV.

CDR3 DNA sequence: TGTGCCAGTCAGGGAACTCACTCCTACGAGCAGTACTTC. Translating gives CASQGTHSYEQYF. The gene calls are TRBV28 and TRBJ2-7; the D gene is possibly TRBD1 (5 bases). This CDR3 has 13 amino acids. V dropped 9 bases and J dropped 0 bases, with 12 bases sitting between them. The germline CDR1 and CDR2 sequences are MDHEN and SYDVKM.

For the CDR3, the DNA is TGCGCCAGCAGCTCCACTAGCGAGAACACCGGGGAGCTGTTTTTT. Translating it yields CASSSTSENTGELFF. J is TRBJ2-2 and V is TRBV5-1, with TRBD2 matching over 7 bases. Germline V CDR1 and CDR2: SGHRS, YFSETQ. CDR3 length equals 15 residues. J lost 1 base, V lost 3 bases, and 3 bases had no gene match.

The chain uses TRBV9 and TRBJ2-3, with D possibly TRBD2 on 7 matching bases. V lost 6 bases, J lost 7 bases, and 18 bases lay in between. Germline-derived CDR1 and CDR2 are SGDLS and YYNGEE. The CDR3 is 14 amino acids. The CDR3 here is CASNRGGIVNTQYF. CDR3 DNA sequence: TGTGCCAGCAATAGGGGGGGAATCGTAAATACGCAGTATTTT.

V and J are TRBV7-8 and TRBJ1-5; 9 bases agree with TRBD1. The CDR3 has 16 residues. With V trimmed by 5 bases and J by 7 bases, 12 bases remained unmatched. Germline loops: CDR1 SGHVS, CDR2 FQNEAQ. The CDR3 reads CASSLLGQGIGQPQHF. DNA for the CDR3: TGTGCCAGCAGCCTTCTGGGACAGGGAATCGGGCAGCCCCAGCATTTT. Complete variable domain (other parts from reference TRBV7-8 and TRBJ1-5): GAGVSQSPRYKVAKRGQDVALRCDPISGHVSLFWYQQALGQGPEFLTYFQNEAQLDKSGLPSDRFFAERPEGSVSTLKIQRTQQEDSAVYLCASSLLGQGIGQPQHFGDGTRLSIL.

The rearrangement uses TRBV11-2 and TRBJ2-1; TRBD2 matches 13 bases. Germline CDR1 and CDR2: SGHAT and FQNNGV. The CDR3 consists of 16 residues. The ends lost 0 bases at V and 6 bases at J; junction bases unmatched: 2. The DNA for the CDR3 is TGTGCCAGCAGCTTAGATCGACTAGCGGGAGGCAATGAGCAGTTCTTC. It yields the protein CASSLDRLAGGNEQFF.

V gene TRBV28 combines with J gene TRBJ2-1; D may be TRBD1 (5 bases). Germline lookup yields CDR1 MDHEN and CDR2 SYDVKM. CDR3 size: 12 residues. V lost 2 bases to trimming and J lost 9 bases, with 8 bases between them. Written as DNA, the CDR3 is TGTGCCAGCAGTTTAAAGGGGTTTGAGCAGTTCTTC. This translates into CASSLKGFEQFF. Looking up the rest from reference TRBV28 and TRBJ2-1 gives the full variable domain: DVKVTQSSRYLVKRTGEKVFLECVQDMDHENMFWYRQDPGLGLRLIYFSYDVKMKEKGDIPEGYSVSREKKERFSLILESASTNQTSMYLCASSLKGFEQFFGPGTRLTVL.

The chain carries TRBV6-5 and TRBJ2-1; 7 nucleotides line up with TRBD2. V shed 8 bases, J shed 1 base, and the junction held 8 bases outside the gene matches. Germline V lookup: CDR1 MNHEY, CDR2 SVGAGI. The CDR3 consists of 15 residues. The CDR3: CASLRASGSYNEQFF. CDR3 nucleotide sequence: TGTGCCAGCCTCCGGGCTAGCGGATCCTACAATGAGCAGTTCTTC.

This clone was seen just once. This sequence joins TRBV5-5 and TRBJ1-4; D gene uncertain. CDR3 length: 14 residues. Between the trimmed V and J ends, which lost 0 bases and 8 bases, there was a span of 11 bases. Looked up from germline, CDR1 is SGHKS and CDR2 is YYEKEE (reference sequence). CDR3 sequence: CASSLEAVGEKLFF. The CDR3 nucleotides read TGTGCCAGCAGCTTGGAGGCTGTAGGGGAAAAACTGTTTTTT.

This clone was observed a single time. The chain employs TRBV30 and TRBJ2-1, with 11 bases that match TRBD1. V was clipped by 1 base and J by 14 bases; unmatched bases: 4. The CDR3 runs to 12 residues. Germline assignment: CDR1 GTSNPN and CDR2 SVGIG (reference sequence). The CDR3 DNA reads as TGTGCCTGGAGTGCCGGGACAGGGGGGGAGTTCTTC. Translating it yields CAWSAGTGGEFF.

The gene calls are TRBV5-4 and TRBJ1-4, with D possibly TRBD1 on 6 matching bases. This CDR3 has 16 residues. Per the germline V gene, CDR1 is SGHNT and CDR2 is YYREEE (reference sequence). V dropped 0 bases and J dropped 7 bases, with 16 bases sitting between them. In DNA form, the CDR3 reads TGTGCCAGCAGCTTGGGTCTGAGGGGGGGGAGTGAAAAACTGTTTTTT. This gives the protein CASSLGLRGGSEKLFF.

The V and J genes are TRBV5-1 and TRBJ2-7; 7 bases are a match to TRBD2. V shed 5 bases, J shed 5 bases, and the junction held 10 bases outside the gene matches. CDR1 is SGHRS, CDR2 YFSETQ, per germline. The CDR3 spans 14 residues. CDR3 sequence reads: CASSSRLASDEQYF. CDR3 sequence (DNA): TGCGCCAGCAGTTCCCGACTAGCTAGCGACGAGCAGTACTTC.

The chain couples TRBV2 to TRBJ2-4, with TRBD2 matching over 8 bases. Per germline, CDR1 SNHLY and CDR2 FYNNEI. The V segment lost 1 base and the J segment 7 bases; nucleotides outside the gene matches: 3. The CDR3 has 14 residues. CDR3 protein: CASSEGGRRNIQYF. The CDR3 nucleotides read TGTGCCAGCAGTGAAGGCGGGAGGAGGAACATTCAGTACTTC.

This rearrangement joins TRBV2 to TRBJ2-1; D is perhaps TRBD2 (6 bases). Looked up from germline, CDR1 is SNHLY and CDR2 is FYNNEI. V lost 2 bases and J lost 14, with 10 bases in between. The CDR3 extends over 11 amino acids. The CDR3 region has the DNA TGTGCCAGCAGTGAACGGACTACAAAGTTCTTC. It specifies CASSERTTKFF. Complete variable domain (other parts from reference TRBV2 and TRBJ2-1): EPEVTQTPSHQVTQMGQEVILRCVPISNHLYFYWYRQILGQKVEFLVSFYNNEISEKSEIFDDQFSVERPDGSNFTLKIRSTKLEDSAMYFCASSERTTKFFGPGTRLTVL.

This chain links TRBV4-1 with TRBJ1-6, with a tentative D call TRBD1 (6 bases). Germline V CDR1 and CDR2: MGHRA, YSYEKL. V lost 2 bases to trimming and J lost 10 bases, with 18 bases between them. The CDR3 contains 16 residues. CDR3 residues: CASSQSPPDSKSPLHF. CDR3 nucleotide sequence: TGCGCCAGCAGCCAAAGTCCCCCGGACAGTAAATCACCCCTCCACTTT.

This clone was counted between two and nine times. The chain is built from TRBV27 and TRBJ2-7; 11 bases are shared with TRBD2. CDR3 length: 14 residues. With 6 bases clipped from V and 3 bases from J, the junction kept 4 bases outside the gene matches. Germline V gene sequence: CDR1 MNHEY, CDR2 SMNVEV (reference sequence). Here the CDR3 reads CASRRTSGYYEQYF. DNA of the CDR3: TGTGCCAGCAGGCGGACTAGCGGGTACTACGAGCAGTACTTC.

This sequence joins TRBV5-8 and TRBJ1-1; D is uncertain. Per germline, CDR1 SGHTS and CDR2 YDEGEE. The V end was cut by 5 bases, the J end by 5 bases, with 22 bases between. The CDR3 contains 16 residues. The CDR3 DNA sequence: TGTGCCAGCAGACGCCGTCGTTCAGATCCGTTTACTGAAGCTTTCTTT. It encodes CASRRRRSDPFTEAFF.

This clone was seen just once. V is TRBV19 and J is TRBJ1-4, with D maybe TRBD1 (6 bases). V was trimmed by 11 bases and J by 8 bases, leaving 18 bases between them. The CDR3 has 13 amino acids. The germline gives CDR1 LNHDA, CDR2 SQIVND (reference sequence). This chain's CDR3 is CAVARGIREKLFF. The DNA of the CDR3 is TGTGCCGTGGCCAGGGGAATACGCGAAAAACTGTTTTTT. Based on the CDR3 plus reference TRBV19 and TRBJ1-4, the full variable domain is DGGITQSPKYLFRKEGQNVTLSCEQNLNHDAMYWYRQDPGQGLRLIYYSQIVNDFQKGDIAEGYSVSREKKESFPLTVTSAQKNPTAFYLCAVARGIREKLFFGSGTQLSVL.

The gene calls are TRBV2 and TRBJ1-6, with TRBD1 matching 7 bases. This CDR3 has 14 amino acids. V lost 6 bases to trimming and J lost 8 bases; unmatched junction nucleotides: 7. Germline V gives CDR1 SNHLY, CDR2 FYNNEI. In DNA form, the CDR3 reads TGTGCCAGCAGCGACGGACAGGAATATTCACCCCTCCACTTT. Encoded protein: CASSDGQEYSPLHF.

The CDR3 reads CSVVRGSGVMNTEAFF. The CDR3 bases are TGCAGCGTTGTGCGGGGGAGTGGAGTGATGAACACTGAAGCTTTCTTT. The J gene is TRBJ1-1, the V gene TRBV29-1; D possibly corresponds to TRBD1 (5 bases). The V gene's germline CDR1 is SQVTM and CDR2 ANQGSEA. Trimming cost V 4 bases and J 0 bases, with 18 bases left between them. This CDR3 region has 16 residues.

This clone was seen a handful of times. The chain couples TRBV5-4 to TRBJ2-4, with D maybe TRBD1 (5 bases). This CDR3 spans 16 amino acids. The germline V gene encodes CDR1 SGHNT and CDR2 YYREEE (reference sequence). The V end was cut by 3 bases, the J end by 3 bases, with 16 bases between. The chain's CDR3 is CASSSRQTSSKNIQYF. The CDR3 DNA sequence: TGTGCCAGCAGCTCTCGACAGACATCTAGCAAAAACATTCAGTACTTC.

V is TRBV5-1 and J is TRBJ2-1; no definite D call. Germline V CDR1 and CDR2: SGHRS, YFSETQ. The CDR3 has 18 residues. V gave up 0 bases and J gave up 2 bases, with 18 bases separating them. In nucleotides, the CDR3 is TGCGCCAGCAGCTTGGATCCCTCCACGAGAGGTGCCTACAATGAGCAGTTCTTC. This encodes CASSLDPSTRGAYNEQFF. Looking up the rest from reference TRBV5-1 and TRBJ2-1 gives the full variable domain: KAGVTQTPRYLIKTRGQQVTLSCSPISGHRSVSWYQQTPGQGLQFLFEYFSETQRNKGNFPGRFSGRQFSNSRSEMNVSTLELGDSALYLCASSLDPSTRGAYNEQFFGPGTRLTVL.

A note on this clone: The junction does not match germline at one end; this may be a read error. This rearrangement joins TRBV11-3 to TRBJ2-7; D is possibly TRBD2 (6 bases). Germline V lookup: CDR1 SGHNT, CDR2 YENEEA. This CDR3 region has 10 residues. CDR3 sequence reads: CASSLSGLPF. Here the CDR3 DNA reads TGTGCCAGCAGCCTTAGCGGCTTACCCTTC.

This sequence joins TRBV6-5 and TRBJ2-7; D unresolved. This CDR3 has 13 residues. V was clipped by 10 bases and J by 7 bases, with 20 bases between them. CDR1 is MNHEY, CDR2 SVGAGI, per germline. The CDR3 nucleotides are TGTGCCACGAGACGGAACGCTGATGAGGAGCAGTACTTC. This sequence encodes CATRRNADEEQYF.

The chain uses TRBV2 and TRBJ1-2; D is uncertain. This CDR3 is 12 amino acids long. The V end was cut by 7 bases, the J end by 5 bases, with 11 bases between. Germline assignment: CDR1 SNHLY and CDR2 FYNNEI. CDR3 in amino acids: CASNVDGYGYTF. As DNA, the CDR3 is TGTGCCAGCAATGTTGACGGTTATGGCTACACCTTC.